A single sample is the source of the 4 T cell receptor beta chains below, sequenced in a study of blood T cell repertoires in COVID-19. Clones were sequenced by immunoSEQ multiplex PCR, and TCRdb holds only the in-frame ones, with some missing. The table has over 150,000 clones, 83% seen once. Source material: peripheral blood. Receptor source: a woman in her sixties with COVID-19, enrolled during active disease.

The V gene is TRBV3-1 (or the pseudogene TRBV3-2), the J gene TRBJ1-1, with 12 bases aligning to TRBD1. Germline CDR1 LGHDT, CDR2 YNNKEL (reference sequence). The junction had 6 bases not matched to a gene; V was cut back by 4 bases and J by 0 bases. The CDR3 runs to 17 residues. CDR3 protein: CASSPRDRGLLNTEAFF. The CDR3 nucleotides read TGTGCCAGCAGCCCCCGGGACAGGGGGCTTTTGAACACTGAAGCTTTCTTT.

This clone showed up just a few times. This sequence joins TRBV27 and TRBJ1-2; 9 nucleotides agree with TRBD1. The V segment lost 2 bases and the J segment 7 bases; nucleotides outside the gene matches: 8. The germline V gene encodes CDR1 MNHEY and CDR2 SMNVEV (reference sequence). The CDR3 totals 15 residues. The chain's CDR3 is CASSLDWDRAGGYTF. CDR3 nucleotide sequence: TGTGCCAGCAGTTTAGATTGGGACAGGGCTGGTGGCTACACCTTC.

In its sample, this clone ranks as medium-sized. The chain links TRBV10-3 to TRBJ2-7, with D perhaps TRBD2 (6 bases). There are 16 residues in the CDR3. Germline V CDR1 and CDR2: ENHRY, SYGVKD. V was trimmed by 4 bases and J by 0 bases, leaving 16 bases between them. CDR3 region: CAISVTGAGSSYEQYF. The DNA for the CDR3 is TGTGCCATCAGTGTAACAGGCGCGGGAAGCTCCTACGAGCAGTACTTC.

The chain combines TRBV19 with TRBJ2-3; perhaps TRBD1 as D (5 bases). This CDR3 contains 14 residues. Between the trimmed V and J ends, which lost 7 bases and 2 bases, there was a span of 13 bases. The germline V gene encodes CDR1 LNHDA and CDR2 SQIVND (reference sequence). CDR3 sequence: CASTPPGNTDTQYF. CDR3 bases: TGTGCCAGTACCCCCCCAGGGAACACAGATACGCAGTATTTT.